This TCR beta chain was documented in a study of blood T cell repertoires in COVID-19. Participants had their cohort set by participant-reported clinical history. The repertoire was sequenced with immunoSEQ multiplex PCR; TCRdb's copy has only in-frame clones and lacks some. Here the sample spans over 250,000 clones, approximately 79% being singletons. This CDR3 comprises 14 residues. Germline V gene data show CDR1 as MNHNS and CDR2 as SASEGT. V lost 1 base to trimming and J lost 4 bases, with 8 bases between them. The clonotype originates from a man aged 25 to 45 with acute COVID-19. Sequenced: PBMCs or T cells enriched from blood (not recorded which). The V call is TRBV6-1, the J call TRBJ2-1; D possibly corresponds to TRBD1 (6 bases). CDR3 residues: CASSEVTGYNEQFF. For the CDR3, the DNA is TGTGCCAGCAGTGAAGTGACAGGATACAATGAGCAGTTCTTC.